This record concerns one TCR beta chain sequence. Its specificity is unknown. Generated by immunoSEQ multiplex PCR, the TCRdb table keeps only in-frame clones and is missing some. The table includes around 15,000 clones, 55% to 70% detected once. The source of the sample is a study of tumor-infiltrating lymphocytes in localized non-small cell lung cancer. General observations from the study: TCR sequencing covered a subset of patients with enough tissue. Tumor T-cell fraction from TCR sequencing was not associated with recurrence-free survival (p = 0.61).

The sequencing input was lung tumor tissue. The source of this sequence is a human donor with non-small cell lung cancer.

CDR3: CASSAAMTMEQYF. The CDR3 DNA is TGTGCCAGCAGCGCGGCTATGACGATGGAGCAGTACTTC. The chain carries TRBV9 and TRBJ2-7; D uncertain. V was clipped by 3 bases and J by 7 bases, with 14 bases between them. The CDR3 contains 13 residues. Germline V gives CDR1 SGDLS, CDR2 YYNGEE.